This record concerns one T cell receptor beta chain sequence. Antigen specificity is unknown. This record belongs to a study of EBV T-cell therapy then PD-1 blockade in nasopharyngeal carcinoma. Some clones are missing from TCRdb's copy, which holds only in-frame ones; the method was immunoSEQ multiplex PCR. The table shows around 19,000 clones, with around 84% occurring only once. CDR3 size: 18 residues. Trimming removed 1 base at V and 0 bases at J, with 15 bases between. The V gene's germline CDR1 is SEHNR and CDR2 FQNEAQ (reference sequence). The time point was: 266 days after commencement of treatment, after nivolumab therapy. Treatment indicated: AdE1-LMPpoly-expanded autologous EBV-specific T-cell therapy followed by anti-PD-1 nivolumab.

The rearrangement uses TRBV7-9 and TRBJ2-2, with D tentatively TRBD1 or TRBD2 (6 bases each). This sequence originates from a man aged 40-50 years with nasopharyngeal carcinoma. This material consisted of CD8+ T cells from blood, taken at roughly day 250 from a patient whose treatment included autologous EBV-specific T cells and nivolumab. In DNA form, the CDR3 reads TGTGCCAGCAGCTTAGTCGGGGGCAGGGGTTCGAACACCGGGGAGCTGTTTTTT. The encoded protein is CASSLVGGRGSNTGELFF.